This T cell receptor beta chain was documented in a study of T cell responses to AZD1222 COVID-19 vaccine. Study outcomes and limitations: All repertoire sampling was performed exclusively after the peak T cell response.

Germline-derived CDR1 and CDR2 are MNHNY and SVGAGI (reference sequence). This CDR3 comprises 13 residues. Trimming cost V 7 bases and J 5 bases; bases outside gene matches: 5. Researchers grouped second doses given at about 4 or about 12 weeks into one pool. Produced via immunoSEQ multiplex PCR; TCRdb's table is partial and in-frame only. The data hold 150,000 or so clones, with more than 85% observed a single time. As regards this clone: Its specificity is not known.

The material was peripheral blood, obtained 28 days after the second AZD1222 dose. The chain links TRBV6-6 to TRBJ2-7; TRBD2 aligns across 10 bases. The clonotype was recovered from an adult who received the AZD1222 COVID-19 vaccine. CDR3 nucleotides: TGTGCCAGCAAGCGGGGGGGCCTCCACGAGCAGTACTTC. It codes for CASKRGGLHEQYF.